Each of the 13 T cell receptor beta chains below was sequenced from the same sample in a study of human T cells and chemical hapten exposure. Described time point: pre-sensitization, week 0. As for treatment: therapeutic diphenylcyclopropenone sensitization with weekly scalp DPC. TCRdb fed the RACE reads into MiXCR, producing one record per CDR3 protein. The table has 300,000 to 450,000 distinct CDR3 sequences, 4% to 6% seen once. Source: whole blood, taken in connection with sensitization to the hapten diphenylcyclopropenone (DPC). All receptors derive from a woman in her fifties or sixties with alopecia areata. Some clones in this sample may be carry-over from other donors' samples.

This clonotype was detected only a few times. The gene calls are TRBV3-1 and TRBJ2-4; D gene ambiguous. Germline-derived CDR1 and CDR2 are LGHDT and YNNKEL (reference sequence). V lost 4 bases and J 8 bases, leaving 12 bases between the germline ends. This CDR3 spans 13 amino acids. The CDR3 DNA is TGTGCCAGCAGCCGAAAGTACCGGGACATTCAGTACTTC. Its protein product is CASSRKYRDIQYF.

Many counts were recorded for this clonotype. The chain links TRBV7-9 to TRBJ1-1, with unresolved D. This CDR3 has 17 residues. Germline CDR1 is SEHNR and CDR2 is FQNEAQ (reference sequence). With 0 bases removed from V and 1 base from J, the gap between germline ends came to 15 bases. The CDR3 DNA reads TGTGCCAGCAGCTTAGCCCCAGGCGGGCCAGCGAACACTGAAGCTTTCTTT. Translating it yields CASSLAPGGPANTEAFF. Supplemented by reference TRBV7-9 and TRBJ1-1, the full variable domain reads DTGVSQNPRHKITKRGQNVTFRCDPISEHNRLYWYRQTLGQGPEFLTYFQNEAQLEKSRLLSDRFSAERPKGSFSTLEIQRTEQGDSAMYLCASSLAPGGPANTEAFFGQGTRLTVV.

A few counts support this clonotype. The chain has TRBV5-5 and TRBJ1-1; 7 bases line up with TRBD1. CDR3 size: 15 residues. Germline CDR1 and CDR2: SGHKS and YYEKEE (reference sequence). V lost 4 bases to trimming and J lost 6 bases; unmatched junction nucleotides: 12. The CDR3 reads CASSIEGQAGSEAFF. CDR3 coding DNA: TGTGCCAGCAGCATCGAAGGACAGGCCGGGTCTGAAGCTTTCTTT.

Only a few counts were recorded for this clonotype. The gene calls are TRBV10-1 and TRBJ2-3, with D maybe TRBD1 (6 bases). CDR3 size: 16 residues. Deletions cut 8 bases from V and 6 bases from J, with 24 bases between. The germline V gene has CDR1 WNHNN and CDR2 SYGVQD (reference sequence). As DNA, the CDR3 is TGCGCCAGCTCTAGTCGGCCGGGACACCAGGCCGATACGCAGTATTTT. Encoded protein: CASSSRPGHQADTQYF.

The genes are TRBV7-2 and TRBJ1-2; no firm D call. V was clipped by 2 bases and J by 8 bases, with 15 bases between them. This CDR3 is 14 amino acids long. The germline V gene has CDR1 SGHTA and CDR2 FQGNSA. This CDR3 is CASSLFRQMEGYTF. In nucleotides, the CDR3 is TGTGCCAGCAGCTTATTCAGGCAAATGGAGGGCTACACCTTC.

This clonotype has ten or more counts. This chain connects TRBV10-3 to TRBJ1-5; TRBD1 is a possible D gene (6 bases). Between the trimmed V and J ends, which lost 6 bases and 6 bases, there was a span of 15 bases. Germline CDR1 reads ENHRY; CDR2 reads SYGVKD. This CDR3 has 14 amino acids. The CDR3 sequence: CAISPDSESQPQHF. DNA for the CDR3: TGTGCCATCAGCCCGGACAGCGAAAGTCAGCCCCAGCATTTT.

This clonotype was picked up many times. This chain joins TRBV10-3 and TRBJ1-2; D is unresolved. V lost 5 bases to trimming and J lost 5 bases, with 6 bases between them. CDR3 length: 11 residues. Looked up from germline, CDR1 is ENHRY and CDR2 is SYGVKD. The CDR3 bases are TGTGCCATCAGTACAGATTATGGCTACACCTTC. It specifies CAISTDYGYTF.

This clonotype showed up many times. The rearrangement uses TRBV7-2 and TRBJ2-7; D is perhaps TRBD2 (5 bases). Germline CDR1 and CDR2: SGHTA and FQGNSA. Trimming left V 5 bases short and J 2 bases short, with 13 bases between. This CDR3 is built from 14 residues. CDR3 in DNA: TGTGCCAGCAGCCCGCGGGCCGCAGCCTACGAGCAGTACTTC. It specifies CASSPRAAAYEQYF.

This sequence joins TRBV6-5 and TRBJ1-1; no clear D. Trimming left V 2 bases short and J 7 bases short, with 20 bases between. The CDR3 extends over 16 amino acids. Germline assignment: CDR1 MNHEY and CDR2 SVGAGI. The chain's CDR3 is CASSYTPLDTADEAFF. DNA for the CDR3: TGTGCCAGCAGTTACACCCCCCTCGACACGGCGGATGAAGCTTTCTTT.

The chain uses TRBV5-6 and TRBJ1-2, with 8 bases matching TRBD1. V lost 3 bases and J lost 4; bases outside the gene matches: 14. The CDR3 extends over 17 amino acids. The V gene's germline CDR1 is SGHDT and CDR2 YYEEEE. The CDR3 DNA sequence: TGTGCCAGCAGCTCTTGGGGCCCCGTTGGGACAGGCTATGGCTACACCTTC. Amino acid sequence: CASSSWGPVGTGYGYTF.

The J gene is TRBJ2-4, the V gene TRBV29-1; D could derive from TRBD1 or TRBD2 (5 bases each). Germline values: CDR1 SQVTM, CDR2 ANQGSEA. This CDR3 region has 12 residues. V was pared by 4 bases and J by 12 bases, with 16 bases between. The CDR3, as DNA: TGCAGCGTTGGCAAGGGACCGACCGATCAGTACTTC. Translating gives CSVGKGPTDQYF.

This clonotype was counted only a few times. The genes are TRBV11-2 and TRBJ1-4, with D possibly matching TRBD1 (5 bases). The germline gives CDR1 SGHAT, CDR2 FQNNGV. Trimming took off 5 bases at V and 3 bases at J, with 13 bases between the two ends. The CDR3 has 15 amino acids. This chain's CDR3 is CASSQGGHSNEKLFF. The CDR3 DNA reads TGTGCCAGCAGCCAGGGTGGTCACTCTAATGAAAAACTGTTTTTT.

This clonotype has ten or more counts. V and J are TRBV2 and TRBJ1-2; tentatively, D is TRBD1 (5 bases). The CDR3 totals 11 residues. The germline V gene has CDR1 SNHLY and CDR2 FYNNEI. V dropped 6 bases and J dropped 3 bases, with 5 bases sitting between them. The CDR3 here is CASRGDYGYTF. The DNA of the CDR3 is TGTGCCAGCAGGGGGGACTATGGCTACACCTTC.